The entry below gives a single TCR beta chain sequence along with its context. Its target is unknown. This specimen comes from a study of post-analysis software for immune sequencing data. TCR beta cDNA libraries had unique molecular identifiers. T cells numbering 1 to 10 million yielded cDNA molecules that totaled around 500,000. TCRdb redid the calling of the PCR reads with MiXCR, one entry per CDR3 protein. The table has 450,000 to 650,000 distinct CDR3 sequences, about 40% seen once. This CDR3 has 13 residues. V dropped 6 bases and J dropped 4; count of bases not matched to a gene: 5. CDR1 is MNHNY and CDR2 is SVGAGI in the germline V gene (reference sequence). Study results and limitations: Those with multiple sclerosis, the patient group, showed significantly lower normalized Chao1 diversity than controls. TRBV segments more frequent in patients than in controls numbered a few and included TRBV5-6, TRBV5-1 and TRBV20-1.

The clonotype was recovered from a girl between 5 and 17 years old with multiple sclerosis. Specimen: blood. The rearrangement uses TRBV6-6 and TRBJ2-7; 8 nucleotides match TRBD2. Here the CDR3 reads CASSPGGEYEQYF. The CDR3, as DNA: TGTGCCAGCAGCCCCGGGGGGGAGTACGAGCAGTACTTC.